The entry below gives a single T cell receptor beta chain sequence along with its context. Germline V CDR1 and CDR2: SGHRS, YFSETQ. This CDR3 spans 14 amino acids. Trimming removed 3 bases from V and 7 bases from J; junction bases left unmatched: 7. Several immunoSEQ plates received, in even portions, the genomic DNA of each subset. Profiling relied on immunoSEQ multiplex PCR, and the TCRdb table lists in-frame clones only, not all of them. The sample comprises 500,000 to 650,000 clones, about 80% of which are singletons, and more than 10% rests with the top ten. The data originate from a study of shared clonotypes between healthy human individuals. Every contributor of samples was a Caucasian grown-up residing in Nashville, Tennessee.

This sequence originates from a woman in her thirties or forties in good health. Some clones in this sample may be carry-over from other donors' samples. The material sequenced was PBMCs. V and J are TRBV5-1 and TRBJ1-5; 7 nucleotides agree with TRBD1. CDR3 loop: CASSSTGAGQPQHF. CDR3 DNA sequence: TGCGCCAGCAGCTCAACAGGGGCGGGGCAGCCCCAGCATTTT.